The present T cell receptor (beta chain) was sequenced within a study of shared clonotypes between healthy human individuals. There are 15 residues in the CDR3. Germline V gene lookup returns CDR1 MDHEN and CDR2 SYDVKM. V was trimmed by 3 bases and J by 4 bases, leaving 14 bases between them. This table comes from immunoSEQ multiplex PCR, and its TCRdb copy is limited to in-frame clones, with some not included. The sample yields 2.3 million or so clones, 90% to 95% seen once. The chain combines TRBV28 with TRBJ2-3, with D possibly matching TRBD2 (5 bases). Sequencing was done on a sample of naive CD4+ T cells from PBMCs. The subset: CD45RA+ positively selected. The clonotype originates from a man aged 18 to 29 in good health. Some clones in this sample may be carry-over from other donors' samples. In DNA form, the CDR3 reads TGTGCCAGCAGTTTTGCGGGCCGAGCGGCAGATACGCAGTATTTT. Residues: CASSFAGRAADTQYF.